This TCR beta chain was sequenced in a study of control samples from healthy donors and cancer patients (dated by TCRdb to 2020 to 2022). The library was built by means of the immunoSEQ multiplex PCR assay. The table comes from immuneACCESS by way of TCRdb, which keeps in-frame sequences with V and J called. Part of the clones is missing from these tables; in studies checked, under half for an unresolved V gene and the rest for unknown reasons. This sample gives roughly 130,000 clones in total; about 91% of them show up just once. The ten largest clones represent around 8.1% of the sample. Sequences LNHDA (CDR1) and SQIVND (CDR2) are obtained from the germline V gene (reference sequence). The junction shows trimming of 1 base on V and 7 bases on J, plus 9 bases between the germline ends. The CDR3 has 13 amino acids, counting the end cysteine and phenylalanine. Only the CDR3 part of the read is kept: 39 bases, read in frame from the first base.

For this clone: Its target antigen remains unknown. Base-call qualities are not available, and no considerably larger clone is one nucleotide away.

The TCR was taken from a man aged 18 to 30 in good health. The specimen sequenced was blood. The sequence joins TRBV19 to TRBJ2-3; too little of a D gene remains to name it. The nucleotide sequence is TGTGCCAGTAGTATAGGGCCAGCACATACGCAGTATTTT. Its translation reads: CASSIGPAHTQYF.